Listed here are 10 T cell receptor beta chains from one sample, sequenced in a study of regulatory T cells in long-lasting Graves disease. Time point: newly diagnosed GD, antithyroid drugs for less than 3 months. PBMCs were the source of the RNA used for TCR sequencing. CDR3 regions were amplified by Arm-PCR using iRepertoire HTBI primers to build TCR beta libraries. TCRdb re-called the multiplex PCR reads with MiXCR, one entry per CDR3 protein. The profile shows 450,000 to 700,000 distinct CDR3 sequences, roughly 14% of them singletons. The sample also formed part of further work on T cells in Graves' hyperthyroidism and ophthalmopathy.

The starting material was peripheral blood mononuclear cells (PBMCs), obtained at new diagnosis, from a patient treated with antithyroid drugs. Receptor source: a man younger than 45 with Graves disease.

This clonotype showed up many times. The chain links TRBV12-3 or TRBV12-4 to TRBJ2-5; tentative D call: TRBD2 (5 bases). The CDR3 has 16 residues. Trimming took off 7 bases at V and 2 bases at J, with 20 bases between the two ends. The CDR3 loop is CASTLGRTRVQETQYF. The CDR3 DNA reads TGTGCCAGCACCTTGGGAAGGACGCGGGTACAAGAGACCCAGTACTTC.

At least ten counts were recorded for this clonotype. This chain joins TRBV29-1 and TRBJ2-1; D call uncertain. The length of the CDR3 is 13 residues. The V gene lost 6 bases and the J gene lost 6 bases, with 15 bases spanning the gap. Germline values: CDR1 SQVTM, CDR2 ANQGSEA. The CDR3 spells CSVSNGFGNEQFF. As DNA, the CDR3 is TGCAGCGTATCAAACGGTTTCGGCAATGAGCAGTTCTTC.

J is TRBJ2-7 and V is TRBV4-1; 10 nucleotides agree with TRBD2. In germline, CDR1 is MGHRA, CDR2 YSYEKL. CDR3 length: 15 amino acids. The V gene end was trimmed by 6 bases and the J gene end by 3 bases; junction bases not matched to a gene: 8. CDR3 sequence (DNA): TGCGCCAGCAGTAGGGCTAGCGGGAGTGGCTACGAGCAGTACTTC. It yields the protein CASSRASGSGYEQYF.

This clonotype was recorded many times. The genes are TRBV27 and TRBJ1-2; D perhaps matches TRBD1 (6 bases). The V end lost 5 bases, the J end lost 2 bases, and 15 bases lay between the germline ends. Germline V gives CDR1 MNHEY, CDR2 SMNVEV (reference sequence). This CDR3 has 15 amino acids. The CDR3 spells CASSPQGRGNYGYTF. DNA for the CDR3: TGTGCCAGCAGTCCCCAGGGAAGGGGGAACTATGGCTACACCTTC.

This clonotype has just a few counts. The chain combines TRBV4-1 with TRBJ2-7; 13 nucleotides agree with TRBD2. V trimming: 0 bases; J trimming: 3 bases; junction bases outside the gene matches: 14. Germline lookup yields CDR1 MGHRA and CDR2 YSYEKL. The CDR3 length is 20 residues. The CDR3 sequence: CASSQDARTPGLAGVYEQYF. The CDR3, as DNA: TGCGCCAGCAGCCAAGACGCGCGGACACCCGGACTAGCGGGAGTCTACGAGCAGTACTTC.

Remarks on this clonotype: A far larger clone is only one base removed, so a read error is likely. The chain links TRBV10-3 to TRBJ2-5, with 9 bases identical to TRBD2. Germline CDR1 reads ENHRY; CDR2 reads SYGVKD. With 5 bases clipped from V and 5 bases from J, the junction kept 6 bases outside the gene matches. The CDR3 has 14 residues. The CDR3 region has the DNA TGTGCCATCAGTTTAGCGGGAGAATTCGAGACCCAGTACTTC. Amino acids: CAISLAGEFETQYF.

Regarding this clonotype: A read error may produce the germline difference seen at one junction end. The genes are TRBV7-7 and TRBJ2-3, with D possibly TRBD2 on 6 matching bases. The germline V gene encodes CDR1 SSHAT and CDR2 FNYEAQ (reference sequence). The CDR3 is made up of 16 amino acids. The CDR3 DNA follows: TGTGCTAGCAGCTTAGCCTGGGGAGGCGGCGCGAATACGCAGTATTTT. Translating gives CASSLAWGGGANTQYF.

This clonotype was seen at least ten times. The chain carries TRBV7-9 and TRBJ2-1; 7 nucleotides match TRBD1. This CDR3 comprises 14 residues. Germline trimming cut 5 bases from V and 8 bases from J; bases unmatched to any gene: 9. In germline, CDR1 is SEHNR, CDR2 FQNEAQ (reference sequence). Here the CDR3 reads CASSPPDRNYEQFF. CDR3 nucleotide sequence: TGTGCCAGCAGCCCTCCGGACAGGAACTATGAGCAGTTCTTC. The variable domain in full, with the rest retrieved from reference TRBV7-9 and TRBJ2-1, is DTGVSQNPRHKITKRGQNVTFRCDPISEHNRLYWYRQTLGQGPEFLTYFQNEAQLEKSRLLSDRFSAERPKGSFSTLEIQRTEQGDSAMYLCASSPPDRNYEQFFGPGTRLTVL.

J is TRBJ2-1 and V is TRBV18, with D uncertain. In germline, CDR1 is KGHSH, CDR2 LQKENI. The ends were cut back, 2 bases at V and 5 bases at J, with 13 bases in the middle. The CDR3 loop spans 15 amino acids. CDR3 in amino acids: CASSPRSSSDNEQFF. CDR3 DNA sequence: TGTGCCAGCTCACCAAGGTCGAGTTCAGACAATGAGCAGTTCTTC.

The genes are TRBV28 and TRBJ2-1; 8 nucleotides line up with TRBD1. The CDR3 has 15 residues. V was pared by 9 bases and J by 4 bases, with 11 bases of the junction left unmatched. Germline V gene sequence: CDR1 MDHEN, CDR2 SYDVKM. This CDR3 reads CASFIGGQGYNEQFF. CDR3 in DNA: TGTGCCAGTTTTATAGGCGGACAGGGTTACAATGAGCAGTTCTTC.